The 11 T cell receptor beta chains below were found in one sample sequenced in a study of T cells in severe cutaneous drug reactions. Libraries were made by iRepertoire multiplex PCR with TCR subtype-specific primers for bulk and single-cell sequencing. From the multiplex PCR reads, TCRdb lists one entry per CDR3 protein and no DNA. Its clone listing holds roughly 7,000 distinct CDR3 sequences. The donors had carbamazepine-induced Stevens-Johnson syndrome or toxic epidermal necrolysis. The material sequenced was cells from a skin blister. The origin of the receptors is a human donor with toxic epidermal necrolysis, a severe cutaneous drug reaction.

V gene TRBV4-1 combines with J gene TRBJ2-7; no DNA is available, so the TRBD1 call from TCRdb remains unchecked. The CDR3 extends over 15 amino acids. CDR1 is MGHRA and CDR2 is YSYEKL in the germline V gene. This chain's CDR3 is CASSQGQGFSYEQYF.

Considering frequency, this clonotype is medium-sized. The chain couples TRBV5-5 to TRBJ1-1; TCRdb's D gene call, TRBD1, goes unchecked for lack of DNA. Germline V gene sequence: CDR1 SGHKS, CDR2 YYEKEE (reference sequence). This CDR3 contains 13 residues. The CDR3 spells CASSLGGYAEAFF.

V is TRBV28 and J is TRBJ2-7; TCRdb names TRBD2, which stays unverified in the absence of DNA. This CDR3 contains 13 residues. From germline, CDR1 is MDHEN and CDR2 SYDVKM. Here the CDR3 reads CASTGRDGVEQYF.

The chain is built from TRBV10-2 and TRBJ2-5; TCRdb's assignment of TRBD1 cannot be checked, as there is no DNA. The length of the CDR3 is 12 residues. CDR1 WSHSY and CDR2 SAAADI come from the germline V gene. CDR3 amino acids: CASSDGGETQYF.

The chain uses TRBV3-1 and TRBJ2-6. The CDR3 runs 16 residues. CDR1 and CDR2 from the germline V gene are LGHDT and YNNKEL (reference sequence). CDR3 sequence reads: CASSRTQGSGANVLTF.

This clonotype is called medium-sized based on its frequency. The chain employs TRBV13 and TRBJ2-1; absent DNA, TCRdb's TRBD1 call cannot be checked. Germline V gene data show CDR1 as PRHDT and CDR2 as FYEKMQ (reference sequence). The CDR3 has 14 amino acids. The chain's CDR3 is CASGPEGGRDEQFF.

The chain employs TRBV19 and TRBJ1-1. The CDR3 consists of 11 residues. The germline CDR1 and CDR2 sequences are LNHDA and SQIVND (reference sequence). CDR3 region: CASSLGAEAFF.

The V and J genes are TRBV12-3 or TRBV12-4 and TRBJ1-1. CDR3 size: 11 residues. The CDR3 protein is CASSSGGPDFF.

The chain links TRBV20-1 to TRBJ2-7; TCRdb's D call of TRBD2 is untestable without DNA. The CDR3 is made up of 13 amino acids. Germline V gene lookup returns CDR1 DFQATT and CDR2 SNEGSKA (reference sequence). The CDR3 is CSAEVAGNYEQYF.

This clonotype shows up as medium-sized by frequency. This chain uses TRBV10-3 with TRBJ1-3. The germline V gene has CDR1 ENHRY and CDR2 SYGVKD. This CDR3 comprises 16 residues. CDR3: CAISDLSVLSGNTIYF.

The V gene is TRBV27, the J gene TRBJ2-7; the D call of TRBD1 rests on TCRdb alone, since no DNA is present to check it. Germline lookup yields CDR1 MNHEY and CDR2 SMNVEV (reference sequence). The CDR3 consists of 14 residues. The CDR3 sequence is CASSSWDRGGEQYF.